Sequencing of this T cell receptor (beta chain) was carried out in a study of OX40 agonist ivuxolimab in advanced cancers. Some background on the complete study: The costimulatory receptor OX40 (CD134) was targeted by ivuxolimab, a fully human IgG2 agonistic monoclonal antibody. Intravenous ivuxolimab was administered to patients every 2 weeks at six dose levels: 0.01, 0.1, 0.3, 1.5, 3 and 10 mg/kg. Of the roughly 51 dose-escalation patients, hepatocellular carcinoma was present in around 19, melanoma in some 15, renal cell carcinoma in 9 and head and neck cancer in 9. In the dose-escalation cohort, approximately 82% of patients were male, and the mean age was 60 years with a range of roughly 23 to 79. Prior anti-PD-1, anti-PD-L1 or anti-CTLA-4 therapy was permitted, and checkpoint inhibitors had been received by about 37% of dose-escalation patients. Three dose-escalation patients achieved partial responses, one with hepatocellular carcinoma and two with cutaneous melanoma. The purpose of peripheral TCRbeta sequencing was to test whether ivuxolimab changed TCR sequence diversity and led to clonal T-cell expansion. The monotherapy dose-escalation portion (N ≈ 50 patients) of the phase I ivuxolimab trial is reported in the paper.

The trim is 2 bases for V and 0 bases for J, with a gap of 4 bases between the germline ends. CDR1 and CDR2 are read off the germline V gene (reference sequence) as SEHNR and FQNEAQ. The CDR3 contains 14 residues, cysteine and phenylalanine counted. CDR3 DNA is the only sequence kept; it has 42 bases, read in frame from the first base. Turning to this clone: This receptor's antigen is unknown. Base qualities were left out, and no much larger clone turns up one base away.

Patients with autoimmune disease history or receiving systemic immunosuppression were excluded from the trial. Peripheral blood for TCR sequencing was drawn from every dose cohort at baseline, at cycle 4 day 1 and at cycle 7 day 1. The samples were drawn from a first-in-human, open-label, multicenter phase I dose-escalation trial of ivuxolimab. Adults with locally advanced or metastatic melanoma, renal cell carcinoma, hepatocellular carcinoma or head and neck squamous cell carcinoma were enrolled in the trial. CD4+ and CD8+ T cells were sorted separately from peripheral blood before TCR sequencing. The full study reports these points: Low levels of normalized T-cell clonal expansion were also seen in some nonresponding patients. At doses of 0.1 to 3.0 mg/kg, clonal expansion of both CD4+ and CD8+ T cells in blood was seen between baseline and week 6. After ivuxolimab, more expanded clones were found on average in CD8+ T cells than in CD4+ T cells. The antigen specificity of the clonally expanded peripheral T cells was not determined. Partial responders in the 0.1-3.0 mg/kg groups had among the lowest normalized peripheral clonal expansion, especially among CD8+ T cells.

Genomic DNA was extracted from sorted cells for sequencing of the TCRbeta CDR3 region. The immunoSEQ Assay was used to sequence the TCRbeta CDR3 regions. What TCRdb holds here is the immuneACCESS table cut down to in-frame rearrangements. Part of the clones is not present; checked against another copy, under half of the missing clones reflect an unresolved V gene, and the others are unexplained. For this sample the table gives roughly 80,000 clones, of which around 86% were detected only once. The ten largest account for approximately 2% of the sample. The chain uses TRBV7-9 and TRBJ2-2; confidence is insufficient to name the D gene. The TCR was taken from an adult with an advanced solid tumor such as melanoma, head and neck, liver or kidney cancer. The source was CD4+ or CD8+ T cells sorted from blood, collected in a trial of the OX40 agonist ivuxolimab. The CDR3 protein is CASSLSTNTGELFF. The sequence in DNA is TGTGCCAGCAGCTTATCTACGAACACCGGGGAGCTGTTTTTT.